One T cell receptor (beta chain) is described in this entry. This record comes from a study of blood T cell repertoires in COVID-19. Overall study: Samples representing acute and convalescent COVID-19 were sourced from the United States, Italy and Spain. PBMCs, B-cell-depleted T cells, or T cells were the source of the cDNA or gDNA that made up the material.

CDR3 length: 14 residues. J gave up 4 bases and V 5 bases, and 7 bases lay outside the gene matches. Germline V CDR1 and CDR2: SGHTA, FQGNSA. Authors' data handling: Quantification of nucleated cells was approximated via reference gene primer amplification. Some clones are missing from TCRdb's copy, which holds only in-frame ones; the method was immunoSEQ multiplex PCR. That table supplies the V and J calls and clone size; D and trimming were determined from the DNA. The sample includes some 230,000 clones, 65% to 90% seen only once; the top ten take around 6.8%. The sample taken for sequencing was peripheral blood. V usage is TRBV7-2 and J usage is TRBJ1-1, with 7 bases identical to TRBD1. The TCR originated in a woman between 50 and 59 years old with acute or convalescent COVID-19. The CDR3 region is CASSATAGGTEAFF. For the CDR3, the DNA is TGTGCCAGCAGCGCAACCGCAGGGGGCACTGAAGCTTTCTTT.